This T cell receptor beta chain was obtained from a study of control samples from healthy donors and cancer patients. The CDR3 runs to 13 residues. The ends lost 4 bases at V and 7 bases at J; junction bases unmatched: 4. Germline CDR1 reads LNHDA; CDR2 reads SQIVND (reference sequence). Method: immunoSEQ multiplex PCR; TCRdb's copy keeps in-frame clones and lacks some. The sample contains around 120,000 clones, about 89% of which appear only once. This clonotype originated in a woman between 18 and 29 years old in good health. The sequencing input was blood. This chain connects TRBV19 to TRBJ1-2, with 9 bases identical to TRBD1. Written as DNA, the CDR3 is TGTGCCAGTAGTACGGACAGGGGCAGTGGCTACACCTTC. Translation: CASSTDRGSGYTF.